This T cell receptor beta chain was documented in a study of spatial heterogeneity in lung cancer. A unique molecular identifier was attached to every TCR cDNA molecule. TCRdb reanalysed the 5' RACE reads using MiXCR and keeps one entry per CDR3 protein. The table has tens of thousands of distinct CDR3 sequences, 8% to 9% seen once. Time point defined: sample taken at primary tumor resection. Sequencing covered unsorted whole RNA taken from tumor, nontumor lung or frozen PBMC. Samples were obtained from 65 to 80 donors, all untreated early-stage non-small cell lung cancer patients. Turning to this clonotype: Its antigen is as yet unknown.

The study, taken as a whole, reports: At tumor resection, ubiquitous expanded TCRs were detected in blood more often than later.

V trimming: 9 bases; J trimming: 6 bases; junction bases outside the gene matches: 8. This CDR3 region has 14 residues. Germline CDR1 is SNHLY and CDR2 is FYNNEI. This rearrangement joins TRBV2 to TRBJ1-6, with TRBD1 matching 7 bases. This specimen was PBMCs, taken at surgery. The TCR sequence derives from a female donor with early-stage non-small cell lung cancer. CDR3 DNA sequence: TGTGCCAGGATGGGACAGACCCGTAATTCACCCCTCCACTTT. Its protein product is CARMGQTRNSPLHF.